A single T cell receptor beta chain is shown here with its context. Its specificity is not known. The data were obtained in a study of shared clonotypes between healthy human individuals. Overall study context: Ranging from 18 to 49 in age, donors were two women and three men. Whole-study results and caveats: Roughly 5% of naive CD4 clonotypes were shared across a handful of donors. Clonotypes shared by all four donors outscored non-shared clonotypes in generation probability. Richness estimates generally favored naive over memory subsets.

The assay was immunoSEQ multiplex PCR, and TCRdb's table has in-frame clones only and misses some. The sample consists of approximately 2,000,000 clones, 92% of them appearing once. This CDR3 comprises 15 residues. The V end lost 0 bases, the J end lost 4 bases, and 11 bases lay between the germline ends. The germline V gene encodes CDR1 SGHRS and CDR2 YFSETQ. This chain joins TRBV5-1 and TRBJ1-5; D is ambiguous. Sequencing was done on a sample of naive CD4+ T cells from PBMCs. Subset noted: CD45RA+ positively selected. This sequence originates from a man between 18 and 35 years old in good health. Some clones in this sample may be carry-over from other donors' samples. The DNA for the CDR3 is TGCGCCAGCAGCTTGGGCGTGTTGCGGAATCAGCCCCAGCATTTT. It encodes CASSLGVLRNQPQHF. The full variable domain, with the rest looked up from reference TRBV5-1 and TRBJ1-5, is KAGVTQTPRYLIKTRGQQVTLSCSPISGHRSVSWYQQTPGQGLQFLFEYFSETQRNKGNFPGRFSGRQFSNSRSEMNVSTLELGDSALYLCASSLGVLRNQPQHFGDGTRLSIL.